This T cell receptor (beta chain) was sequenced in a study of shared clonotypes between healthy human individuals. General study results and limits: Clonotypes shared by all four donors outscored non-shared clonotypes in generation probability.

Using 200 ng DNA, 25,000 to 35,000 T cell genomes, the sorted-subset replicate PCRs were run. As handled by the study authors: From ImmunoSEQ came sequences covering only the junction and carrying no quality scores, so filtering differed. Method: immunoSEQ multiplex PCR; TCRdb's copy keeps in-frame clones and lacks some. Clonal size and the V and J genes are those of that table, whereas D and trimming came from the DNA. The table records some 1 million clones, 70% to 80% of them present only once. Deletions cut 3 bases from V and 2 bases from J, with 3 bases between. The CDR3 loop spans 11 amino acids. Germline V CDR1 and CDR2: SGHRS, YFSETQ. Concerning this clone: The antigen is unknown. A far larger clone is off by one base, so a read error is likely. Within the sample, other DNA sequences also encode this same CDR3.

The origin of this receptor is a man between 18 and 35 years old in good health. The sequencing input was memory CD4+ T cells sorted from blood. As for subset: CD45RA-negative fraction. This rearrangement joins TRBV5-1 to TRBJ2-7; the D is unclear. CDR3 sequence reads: CASSSTYEQYF. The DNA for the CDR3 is TGCGCCAGCAGCTCCACCTACGAGCAGTACTTC. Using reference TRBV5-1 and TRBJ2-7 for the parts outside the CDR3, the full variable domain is KAGVTQTPRYLIKTRGQQVTLSCSPISGHRSVSWYQQTPGQGLQFLFEYFSETQRNKGNFPGRFSGRQFSNSRSEMNVSTLELGDSALYLCASSSTYEQYFGPGTRLTVT.